Reported below is one TCR beta chain. The antigen remains undetermined. This record comes from a study of T cell responses to AZD1222 COVID-19 vaccine. Profiled with immunoSEQ multiplex PCR; TCRdb holds only in-frame clones, not every one. The sample has 90,000 to 120,000 clones, about 90% seen once. Study-wide results and caveats: Unmutated variant regions are reportedly the target of nearly half of TCRs that are spike-specific. Baseline seropositivity occurred in only a handful of AZD1222 recipients. Possibly, clonal diversity was underestimated; donors were largely white British and included more females.

Trimming took 8 bases from V and 4 from J, leaving 20 bases between them. Germline values: CDR1 MNHEY, CDR2 SMNVEV (reference sequence). The CDR3 covers 15 residues. Second-dose timings of about 4 or about 12 weeks were pooled. Sample: peripheral blood, taken 28 days after the second AZD1222 dose. The chain is built from TRBV27 and TRBJ1-2; D gene unclear. The clonotype originates from an adult who received the AZD1222 COVID-19 vaccine. CDR3 coding DNA: TGTGCCAGCTCCCTAGCCAGATCTGCCGTCTATGGCTACACCTTC. Translation gives CASSLARSAVYGYTF.